This is a list of T cell receptor beta chains from one sample in a study of blood T cell repertoires in COVID-19. Assay: immunoSEQ multiplex PCR; the TCRdb copy retains only in-frame clones and omits some. The data show roughly 500,000 clones, with approximately 89% seen just once and roughly 0.9% held by the top ten. The specimen was peripheral blood. The receptor source for this set is a man younger than 30 with COVID-19, enrolled during active disease. CDR3s leave out the opening cysteine and the closing phenylalanine or tryptophan. Each record gives: clone size, V gene, J gene, CDR3 protein. The listing skips clone size in some rows; elsewhere it reads once, few, many or a size class.

>-|TRBV2|TRBJ2-7
ASSDEGLDEQY
>-|TRBV18|TRBJ2-4
ASSPLNGQGSKNIQY
>once|TRBV9|TRBJ2-1
ASSVAAGSYNEQF
>once|TRBV2|TRBJ2-2
ASVKGTGKTGELF
>-|TRBV2|TRBJ2-5
ASSVGLSLETQY
>-|TRBV5-6|TRBJ2-1
ASSLISAGVYNEQF
>-|TRBV29-1|TRBJ2-1
SVDGTSGREGNEQF
>-|TRBV3-1/TRBV3-2|TRBJ1-2
ASSQRGGKNGYT
>-|TRBV7-8|TRBJ2-1
ASSSRDWNYNEQF
>-|TRBV29-1|TRBJ2-1
SPVLRDRSSYNEQF
>-|TRBV20-1|TRBJ2-1
SASAGGSYNEQF
>-|TRBV15|TRBJ1-3
ATRLGQANPVIY
>once|TRBV19|TRBJ1-1
ATRPGAGTEAF
>few|TRBV4-2|TRBJ2-7
ASSQEETSGSYEQY
>-|TRBV4-1|TRBJ2-7
ASSQDRFGDIISYEQY
>once|TRBV6-5|TRBJ1-2
ASSSPDRGYGYT
>-|TRBV9|TRBJ2-2
ASSPDRGRYTGELF
>few|TRBV6-5|TRBJ1-3
ASTAGGTSGNTIY
>-|TRBV4-1|TRBJ1-4
ASSQDGQPGEKLF
>-|TRBV9|TRBJ1-4
ASSPRGGTGDEKLF
>-|TRBV5-8|TRBJ1-2
ASRQTGVGGYGYT
>-|TRBV9|TRBJ2-3
ASSAHPDTQY
>-|TRBV18|TRBJ1-4
ASSPGQNEKLF
>-|TRBV5-1|TRBJ2-5
ASSLTPTSRETQY
>-|TRBV11-3|TRBJ2-5
ASSLDYRGYQETQY
>-|TRBV27|TRBJ1-4
ASSRRDKYEKLF
>-|TRBV6-5|TRBJ2-3
AFRGLAGTDTQY
>-|TRBV30|TRBJ1-6
AWSTGHRYNSPLH
>once|TRBV7-9|TRBJ2-1
ASSLSAVTNEQF
>-|TRBV6-5|TRBJ1-1
ASSSHGTDEAF
>-|TRBV18|TRBJ1-2
ASSTTLSDGYT
>-|TRBV5-1|TRBJ2-3
ASSLGVEGTDTQY
>-|TRBV6-4|TRBJ2-3
ASSDGGARDTQY
>-|TRBV18|TRBJ2-7
ASSPGEDGEQY